The entry below gives a single T cell receptor beta chain sequence along with its context. The CDR3 length is 15 residues. Germline V CDR1 and CDR2: SGHRS, YFSETQ. The V and J ends lost 1 base and 3 bases respectively, with 10 bases between them. The data belong to a study of CD8+ T cells in alopecia areata. The sequencing template was cDNA reverse transcribed from extracted RNA. Repertoires were generated with immunoSEQ multiplex PCR, while TCRdb's copy carries only in-frame clones and drops some. The profile shows more than 75,000 clones, 41% of them singletons. The source of this sequence is a human donor with alopecia areata. Sequenced sample: CD4+ T cells sorted from blood. The gene calls are TRBV5-1 and TRBJ2-2; unclear D gene. CDR3 in DNA: TGCGCCAGCAGCTTGTTTAGGGCAGACACCGGGGAGCTGTTTTTT. The encoded protein is CASSLFRADTGELFF. The variable domain in full, with the rest retrieved from reference TRBV5-1 and TRBJ2-2, is KAGVTQTPRYLIKTRGQQVTLSCSPISGHRSVSWYQQTPGQGLQFLFEYFSETQRNKGNFPGRFSGRQFSNSRSEMNVSTLELGDSALYLCASSLFRADTGELFFGEGSRLTVL.